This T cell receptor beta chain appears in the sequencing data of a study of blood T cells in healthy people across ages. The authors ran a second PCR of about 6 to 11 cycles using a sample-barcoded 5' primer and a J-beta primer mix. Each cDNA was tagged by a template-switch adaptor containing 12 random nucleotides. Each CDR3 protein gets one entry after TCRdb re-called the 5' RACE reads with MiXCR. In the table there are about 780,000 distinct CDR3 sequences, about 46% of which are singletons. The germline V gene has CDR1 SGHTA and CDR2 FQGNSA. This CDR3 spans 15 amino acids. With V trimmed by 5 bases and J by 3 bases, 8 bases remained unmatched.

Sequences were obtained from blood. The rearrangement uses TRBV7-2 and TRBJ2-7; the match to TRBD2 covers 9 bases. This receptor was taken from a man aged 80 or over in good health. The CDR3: CASSLLAGVIYEQYF. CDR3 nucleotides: TGTGCCAGCAGCCTATTAGCGGGAGTGATCTACGAGCAGTACTTC.